Included here is one T cell receptor beta chain sequence, with context. This sample stems from a study of T cell changes during pregnancy in multiple sclerosis. Assay used: immunoSEQ multiplex PCR; TCRdb lists only in-frame clones, some missing. The sample lists around 64,000 clones, roughly 92% occurring once. This clonotype originated in a female donor with multiple sclerosis, enrolled in a pregnancy study. The sequencing used CD8+ T cells from peripheral blood mononuclear cells, collected in the third trimester of pregnancy.

The CDR3 sequence is CASSLGGLADDQETQYF. The CDR3 DNA sequence: TGTGCCAGCAGCTTAGGAGGGCTAGCGGACGACCAAGAGACCCAGTACTTC. V is TRBV7-6 and J is TRBJ2-5, with 7 bases matching TRBD2. Germline values: CDR1 SGHVS, CDR2 FNYEAQ. The CDR3 runs to 17 residues. The ends lost 1 base at V and 0 bases at J; junction bases unmatched: 8.